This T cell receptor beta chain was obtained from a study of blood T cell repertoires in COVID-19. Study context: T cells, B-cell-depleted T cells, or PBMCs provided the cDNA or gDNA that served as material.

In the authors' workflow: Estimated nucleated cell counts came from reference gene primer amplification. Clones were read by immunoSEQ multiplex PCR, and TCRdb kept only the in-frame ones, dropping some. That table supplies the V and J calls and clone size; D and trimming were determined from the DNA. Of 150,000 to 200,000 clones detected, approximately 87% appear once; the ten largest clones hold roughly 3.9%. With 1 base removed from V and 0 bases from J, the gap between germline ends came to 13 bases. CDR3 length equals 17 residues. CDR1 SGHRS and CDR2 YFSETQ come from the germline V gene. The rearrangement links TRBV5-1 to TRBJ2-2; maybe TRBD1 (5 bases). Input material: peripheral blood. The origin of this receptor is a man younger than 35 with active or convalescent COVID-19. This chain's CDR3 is CASSLSWGPTNTGELFF. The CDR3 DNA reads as TGCGCCAGCAGCTTGAGCTGGGGCCCGACGAACACCGGGGAGCTGTTTTTT.